This TCR beta chain comes out of a study of technical replicates of blood from four donors. TCRdb's copy holds only in-frame clones and misses some; the assay was immunoSEQ multiplex PCR. The sample has about 75,000 clones, approximately 96% seen once; the top ten hold 0.18%. V lost 3 bases, J lost 8 bases, and 9 bases lay in between. This CDR3 contains 12 residues. CDR1 MDHEN and CDR2 SYDVKM come from the germline V gene. The chain joins TRBV28 to TRBJ2-3, with a tentative D call TRBD1 (6 bases). The sequencing sample was made of T cells isolated from PBMCs. The sequence was collected from a human donor in good health. The CDR3 sequence: CASSLGASTQYF. CDR3 bases: TGTGCCAGCAGTTTGGGGGCCAGTACGCAGTATTTT.